Sequencing of this T cell receptor beta chain was carried out in a study of vaccination and CD4 T cells after COVID-19. Study as a whole: Participants were vaccinated with two doses, given as either BNT162b2 or mRNA-1273 vaccine. Post-COVID specimens were obtained a median about 100 days after diagnosis (range 35 to 161).

The Oncomine TCR Beta short-read assay generated sequence data from the DNA of cultured CD4+ T cells. MiXCR, applied by TCRdb to the PCR reads, yields one record per CDR3 protein. This sample yields some 16,000 distinct CDR3 sequences, of which around 68% are seen a single time; roughly 15% belongs to the top ten. Treatment denoted: 10-day PBMC culture with coronavirus spike peptide pools or control peptides (ViraFEST assay). Peptide pools at around 9.6 ug/ml stimulated under 2.5 million PBMCs per well with about 10 IU/ml IL-2. Scientists separated out CD4+ T cells through negative selection following 10 days in culture. This clonotype was seen a handful of times. No antigen is known for it. Germline V gives CDR1 SGHTA, CDR2 FQGTGA. V was trimmed by 3 bases and J by 0 bases, leaving 11 bases between them. This CDR3 is 15 amino acids long.

The TCR comes from a human donor who had recovered from COVID-19. The source material was CD4+ T cells from blood, cultured in vitro. The genes are TRBV7-3 and TRBJ1-1, with D perhaps matching TRBD1 (5 bases). This CDR3 is CASSFGGPMNTEAFF. The CDR3 nucleotides read TGTGCCAGCAGCTTTGGGGGACCCATGAACACTGAAGCTTTCTTT.